The 10 T cell receptor beta chains in this list originate from one sample, sequenced in a study of cytomegalovirus exposure and HLA in healthy donors. This PCR relied on a set of 60 Vbeta primers and 13 Jbeta primers. Measured with immunoSEQ multiplex PCR; TCRdb has only the in-frame clones, and not every one. The sample totals 100,000 to 150,000 clones. Material: PBMCs. These TCRs come from a man aged 18 to 30 in good health and CMV-seronegative.

V is TRBV5-1 and J is TRBJ2-1; D possibly corresponds to TRBD1 (7 bases). The CDR3 spans 15 residues. V dropped 2 bases and J dropped 5 bases, with 14 bases sitting between them. Germline V gives CDR1 SGHRS, CDR2 YFSETQ. CDR3 in DNA: TGCGCCAGCAGCTTAAGCGGAGGGGGCCACAATGAGCAGTTCTTC. Protein product: CASSLSGGGHNEQFF.

The V and J genes are TRBV27 and TRBJ2-1; D is possibly TRBD2 (6 bases). The ends were cut back, 11 bases at V and 0 bases at J, with 20 bases in the middle. Germline-derived CDR1 and CDR2 are MNHEY and SMNVEV (reference sequence). This CDR3 has 16 amino acids. This CDR3 reads CAAADYDESSYNEQFF. The CDR3 DNA reads as TGTGCCGCGGCGGACTACGACGAAAGCTCCTACAATGAGCAGTTCTTC.

The chain employs TRBV6-5 and TRBJ1-2, with 7 positions matching TRBD1. The CDR3 covers 15 residues. Trimming cost V 2 bases and J 4 bases; bases outside gene matches: 7. Germline assignment: CDR1 MNHEY and CDR2 SVGAGI. The CDR3 protein is CASSYNGRGSYGYTF. In nucleotides, the CDR3 is TGTGCCAGCAGTTACAACGGCAGGGGGAGCTATGGCTACACCTTC.

This sequence joins TRBV4-1 and TRBJ1-1, with 7 bases identical to TRBD1. This CDR3 has 16 amino acids. Trimming cost V 1 base and J 1 base; bases outside gene matches: 6. Per germline, CDR1 MGHRA and CDR2 YSYEKL. As DNA, the CDR3 is TGCGCCAGCAGCCAAGTCGACCGGGACAGGAACACTGAAGCTTTCTTT. This encodes CASSQVDRDRNTEAFF.

V and J are TRBV15 and TRBJ1-2; a weak D match, TRBD1 (6 bases). CDR1 and CDR2 from the germline V gene are LNHNV and YYDKDF (reference sequence). The CDR3 totals 18 residues. Deletions cut 1 base from V and 4 bases from J, with 22 bases between. The CDR3 sequence: CATSRGVQGPSLLYGYTF. The CDR3 DNA is TGTGCCACCAGCAGAGGCGTCCAGGGGCCCTCCCTGCTCTATGGCTACACCTTC.

The chain is built from TRBV7-9 and TRBJ2-7; TRBD1 matches 8 bases. The ends lost 4 bases at V and 2 bases at J; junction bases unmatched: 16. From germline, CDR1 is SEHNR and CDR2 FQNEAQ (reference sequence). This CDR3 has 18 residues. This chain's CDR3 is CASSSKNRTGKFPYEQYF. The CDR3 DNA reads TGTGCCAGCAGCTCAAAAAATCGGACAGGGAAGTTCCCCTACGAGCAGTACTTC.

CDR3 residues: CASSQDGRGAFF. For the CDR3, the DNA is TGTGCCAGCAGCCAAGACGGACGGGGAGCTTTCTTT. The V call is TRBV4-2, the J call TRBJ1-1; D call uncertain. V was trimmed by 0 bases and J by 10 bases, leaving 9 bases between them. Germline-derived CDR1 and CDR2 are LGHNA and YNFKEQ. This CDR3 is built from 12 residues.

The DNA for the CDR3 is TGTGCCAGTAGTATAAAGGCGGGGGACGCGTACGAGCAGTACTTC. Amino acid sequence: CASSIKAGDAYEQYF. This rearrangement joins TRBV19 to TRBJ2-7; 7 bases are shared with TRBD2. The V segment lost 2 bases and the J segment 4 bases; nucleotides outside the gene matches: 8. The CDR3 consists of 15 residues. Germline V CDR1 and CDR2: LNHDA, SQIVND (reference sequence).

This chain connects TRBV28 to TRBJ2-7; 11 positions agree with TRBD2. The CDR3 spans 15 residues. V was clipped by 2 bases and J by 3 bases; unmatched bases: 3. CDR1 and CDR2 (germline): MDHEN, SYDVKM. The CDR3 nucleotides are TGTGCCAGCAGTTTACTCGGGACTAGCGGCTACGAGCAGTACTTC. Protein: CASSLLGTSGYEQYF.

The gene calls are TRBV29-1 and TRBJ2-3, with D perhaps TRBD2 (6 bases). V lost 4 bases and J 0 bases, leaving 17 bases between the germline ends. This CDR3 is built from 16 residues. CDR1 is SQVTM, CDR2 ANQGSEA, per germline. The DNA for the CDR3 is TGCAGCGTTGGGAGATTGGCGGGGACTAGCACAGATACGCAGTATTTT. Amino acid sequence: CSVGRLAGTSTDTQYF.